This T cell receptor (beta chain) originates from a study of cytomegalovirus exposure and HLA in healthy donors. Donors came from a validation cohort of approximately 110 subjects, distinct from the first 666-subject cohort. Repertoires were generated with immunoSEQ multiplex PCR, while TCRdb's copy carries only in-frame clones and drops some. The table has over 100,000 clones, 88% seen once. The ends lost 7 bases at V and 5 bases at J; junction bases unmatched: 10. From germline, CDR1 is LNHDA and CDR2 SQIVND (reference sequence). The CDR3 spans 15 residues. Sequences were obtained from PBMCs. V usage is TRBV19 and J usage is TRBJ1-2; 10 bases agree with TRBD1. The sequence was collected from a woman aged 18-29 years in good health and CMV-seronegative. In nucleotides, the CDR3 is TGTGCCAGTACTCCGGGGACAGGGGTCAGATATGGCTACACCTTC. Protein sequence: CASTPGTGVRYGYTF.